Detailed here is one T cell receptor (beta chain). The CDR3 length is 14 residues. Unmatched junction bases numbered 5, after V lost 4 bases and J lost 5 bases. CDR1 and CDR2 from the germline V gene are SGHRS and YFSETQ. The data are from a study of cytomegalovirus exposure and HLA in healthy donors. Both 60 Vbeta primers and 13 Jbeta primers went into the PCR. Clones were sequenced by immunoSEQ multiplex PCR, and TCRdb holds only the in-frame ones, with some missing. The sample has around 130,000 clones, approximately 80% seen once. The V and J genes are TRBV5-1 and TRBJ2-1; 8 bases match TRBD1. The material sequenced was PBMCs. This receptor was taken from a middle-aged man in good health and CMV-seronegative. CDR3 amino acids: CASSTDRVNNEQFF. The CDR3 DNA follows: TGCGCCAGCAGCACGGACAGGGTAAACAATGAGCAGTTCTTC.